Detailed here is one TCR beta chain. Its matching antigen is unknown. This sample was taken from a study of cytomegalovirus exposure and HLA in healthy donors. Study-level findings and limits: The classifier reportedly diagnosed cytomegalovirus status with high specificity and sensitivity.

Those who donated were healthy bone marrow donors. The study ran its PCR with 60 Vbeta and 13 Jbeta primers. Original handling: Later analysis identified around 85 million unique TCR beta chains, some 10 million shared. Only in-frame clones appear in the TCRdb table, and some are missing; sequencing was by immunoSEQ multiplex PCR. That table is the source of V, J and clone size, and D and trimming were worked out from the DNA. The sample holds about 170,000 clones; about three quarters are singletons and the top ten take 2.5% to 4%. J lost 0 bases, V lost 5 bases, and 6 bases had no gene match. The CDR3 totals 15 residues. CDR1 is MNHNY, CDR2 SVGAGI, per germline (reference sequence).

This clonotype originated in a woman aged 45-60 years in good health and CMV-seropositive. The chain couples TRBV6-6 to TRBJ2-7; 8 bases match TRBD1. Sequencing used PBMCs. The CDR3 sequence is CASSGQGVASYEQYF. The CDR3 DNA is TGTGCCAGCAGTGGACAGGGAGTCGCCTCCTACGAGCAGTACTTC.